The 3 T cell receptor beta chains in this list originate from one sample, sequenced in a study of CD39 and CD103 CD8 tumor-infiltrating T cells. The table came from immunoSEQ multiplex PCR; TCRdb's copy has only in-frame clones and leaves some out. The sample shows 1,500 to 2,000 clones, 73% of them seen only once. The sequenced sample consisted of CD39- CD103- CD8+ T cells sorted from the tumor. Subset in this sample: CD103-CD39- double-negative CD45RA- CD8 T cells. These TCRs come from a human donor with head and neck squamous cell carcinoma.

As regards this clone: The junction departs from the called germline gene at one end, perhaps through a read error. CDR3 nucleotide sequence: TGTGCTAGCAGCCCAGGGGGGTTCACGGCAGAGACCCAGTACTTC. Its protein product is CASSPGGFTAETQYF. The chain joins TRBV7-7 to TRBJ2-5, with a possible D match to TRBD1 (7 bases). This CDR3 has 15 residues. Per the germline V gene, CDR1 is SSHAT and CDR2 is FNYEAQ (reference sequence). Full variable domain (rest looked up from reference TRBV7-7 and TRBJ2-5): GAGVSQSPRYKVTKRGQDVTLRCDPISSHATLYWYQQALGQGPEFLTYFNYEAQPDKSGLPSDRFSAERPEGSISTLTIQRTEQRDSAMYRCASSPGGFTAETQYFGPGTRLLVL.

This clone has only a few counts. This chain links TRBV28 with TRBJ1-2; D might be TRBD1 (5 bases). V was clipped by 1 base and J by 3 bases, with 18 bases between them. Germline V gene data show CDR1 as MDHEN and CDR2 as SYDVKM. The CDR3 has 17 amino acids. The CDR3 DNA follows: TGTGCCAGCAGTTTATTAACCCACAGGATTGAGGACTATGGCTACACCTTC. Protein: CASSLLTHRIEDYGYTF.

CDR3 nucleotides: TGTGCCAGCAGTTACTCGGGAGTAACCGGGGAGCTGTTTTTT. The encoded protein is CASSYSGVTGELFF. The chain combines TRBV6-6 with TRBJ2-2, with a possible D match to TRBD2 (5 bases). Germline V gives CDR1 MNHNY, CDR2 SVGAGI (reference sequence). V gave up 0 bases and J gave up 5 bases, with 7 bases separating them. There are 14 residues in the CDR3.